This T cell receptor (beta chain) was sequenced for a study of CD8 T cells in Susac syndrome. Trimming at V came to 0 bases and at J to 2 bases, leaving 3 bases not matched to a gene. Germline loops: CDR1 SGHNT, CDR2 YYREEE (reference sequence). There are 15 residues in the CDR3. Random hexamers were used to reverse transcribe an amount of about 0.5 to 1 ug RNA. Across 54 Vbeta and 13 Jbeta, TCR beta CDR3 was amplified with immunoSEQ multiplex PCR. TCRdb processed the immunoSEQ multiplex PCR reads anew with MiXCR; each CDR3 protein has one entry. The data hold 100,000 to 150,000 distinct CDR3 sequences, with 90% to 95% observed a single time.

Sequencing was carried out using CD8+ T cells from PBMCs. The gene calls are TRBV5-4 and TRBJ2-3; 7 positions match TRBD2. The receptor was derived from a human donor with Susac syndrome. For the CDR3, the DNA is TGTGCCAGCAGCTTGGAGCGGGGAACCACAGATACGCAGTATTTT. This codes for CASSLERGTTDTQYF. Using reference TRBV5-4 and TRBJ2-3 for the parts outside the CDR3, the full variable domain is ETGVTQSPTHLIKTRGQQVTLRCSSQSGHNTVSWYQQALGQGPQFIFQYYREEENGRGNFPPRFSGLQFPNYSSELNVNALELDDSALYLCASSLERGTTDTQYFGPGTRLTVL.